The T cell receptor beta chain described here comes from a study of T cells in Graves' hyperthyroidism and ophthalmopathy. Diagnoses were made from clinical symptoms, serum measures (thyroxine and TRAb), thyroid ultrasound and orbital computed tomography. Authors of the study amplified TCR beta CDR3 regions from RNA transcripts. HTBI primers were used for first-round RT-PCR of the TCR CDR3. TCRdb re-called the multiplex PCR reads with MiXCR, one entry per CDR3 protein. The sample carries hundreds of thousands of distinct CDR3 sequences, over 15% recorded once. V was clipped by 4 bases and J by 4 bases; unmatched bases: 8. Germline CDR1 is SGHVS and CDR2 is FQNEAQ. The CDR3 contains 16 residues.

V gene TRBV7-8 combines with J gene TRBJ2-2, with 8 bases that match TRBD2. This receptor was identified in a woman aged 45-65 years with Graves' hyperthyroidism that later progressed to Graves' ophthalmopathy. The sample was blood. CDR3 in amino acids: CASSSSSGGGTGELFF. The CDR3 coding sequence is TGTGCCAGCAGCTCATCAAGCGGGGGTGGCACCGGGGAGCTGTTTTTT.